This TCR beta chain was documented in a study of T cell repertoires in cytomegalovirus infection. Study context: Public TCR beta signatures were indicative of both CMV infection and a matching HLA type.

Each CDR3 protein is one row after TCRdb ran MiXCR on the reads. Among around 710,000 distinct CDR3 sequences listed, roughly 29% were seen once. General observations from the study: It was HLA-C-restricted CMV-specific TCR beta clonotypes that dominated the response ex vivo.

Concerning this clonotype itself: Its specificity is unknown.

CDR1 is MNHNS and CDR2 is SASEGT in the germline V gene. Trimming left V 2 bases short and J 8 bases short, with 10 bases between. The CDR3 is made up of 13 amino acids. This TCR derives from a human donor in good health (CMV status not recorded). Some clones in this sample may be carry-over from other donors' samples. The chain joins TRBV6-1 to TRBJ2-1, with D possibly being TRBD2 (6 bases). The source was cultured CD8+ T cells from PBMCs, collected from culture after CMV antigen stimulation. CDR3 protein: CASSERLDYEQFF. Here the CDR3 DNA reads TGTGCCAGCAGTGAAAGACTAGACTATGAGCAGTTCTTC.